Here is one T cell receptor (beta chain) with its context. The record originates from a study of blood T cell repertoires in COVID-19. Study-wide context: The cDNA or gDNA used as material had been derived from T cells, B-cell-depleted T cells, or PBMCs.

In the authors' methods: Amplification of reference gene primers provided the estimated nucleated cell counts. Using immunoSEQ multiplex PCR, the repertoire was profiled, and TCRdb retains in-frame clones only, with some absent. From that table come the V and J calls and clone size; the DNA was used to work out D and trimming. The table has 280,000 or so clones, 85% seen once. Residents of about 25 US areas, aged roughly 18 to 89 years, made up the participants. Cohort 3 recovery required two negative PCRs, clearance, or symptom resolution. This CDR3 has 15 amino acids. Germline assignment: CDR1 LNHDA and CDR2 SQIVND (reference sequence). Trimming took off 6 bases at V and 7 bases at J, with 21 bases between the two ends.

Material: PBMCs or T cells enriched from blood (not recorded which). The chain combines TRBV19 with TRBJ2-5; D remains unclear. The clonotype originates from a woman aged 45-65 years who had recovered from COVID-19. This CDR3 is CASSAIVPSDMTQYF. In DNA, the CDR3 is TGTGCCAGTAGCGCAATAGTTCCCTCCGATATGACCCAGTACTTC.